A single sample gave rise to the 7 T cell receptor beta chains below, sequenced in a study of identical twins. TCRdb redid the calling of the 5' RACE reads with MiXCR, one entry per CDR3 protein. The sample contains 350,000 to 600,000 distinct CDR3 sequences, 11% to 15% of which appear only once. These sequences were also reported in another study, on yellow fever vaccine responses in identical twins.

The sample was CD4+ T cells sorted from blood. The receptor set was obtained from a woman aged 18-30 years in good health.

This clonotype was counted at least ten times. V usage is TRBV21-1 and J usage is TRBJ2-1; TRBD2 was called by the table and not checked on the DNA. TRBV21-1 is reported as a pseudogene. The CDR3 consists of 16 residues. The CDR3 region has the DNA TGTGCCAGCAGCAAAGGATCAGCGGCAATATACAATGAGCAGTTCTTC. Translating gives CASSKGSAAIYNEQFF.

This clonotype was seen only a few times. The gene calls are TRBV5-6 and TRBJ1-1; unclear D gene. From germline, CDR1 is SGHDT and CDR2 YYEEEE. The CDR3 contains 15 residues. The V gene lost 0 bases and the J gene lost 7 bases, with 16 bases spanning the gap. The CDR3 is CASSLGRQWLGEAFF. CDR3 sequence (DNA): TGTGCCAGCAGCTTGGGACGACAATGGTTGGGTGAAGCTTTCTTT.

The rearrangement uses TRBV2 and TRBJ2-7; tentatively, D is TRBD1 or TRBD2 (5 bases each). CDR1 and CDR2 (germline): SNHLY, FYNNEI. The CDR3 loop spans 14 amino acids. V was shortened by 6 bases and J by 4 bases, with 16 bases between the two germline ends. The CDR3 sequence is CASRNRDGFYEQYF. In nucleotides, the CDR3 is TGTGCCAGCAGGAACCGGGACGGATTTTACGAGCAGTACTTC.

The chain couples TRBV5-6 to TRBJ2-3; D unclear. CDR3 length equals 13 residues. Trimming cost V 1 base and J 6 bases, with 9 bases left between them. CDR1 SGHDT and CDR2 YYEEEE come from the germline V gene. CDR3 in DNA: TGTGCCAGCAGCTTGAACCGAATGGATACGCAGTATTTT. This encodes CASSLNRMDTQYF.

This clonotype was detected ten times or more. The chain uses TRBV5-5 and TRBJ2-4; TRBD2 matches at 7 bases. CDR1 and CDR2 from the germline V gene are SGHKS and YYEKEE (reference sequence). V lost 4 bases to trimming and J lost 4 bases; unmatched junction nucleotides: 11. The CDR3 runs to 16 residues. CDR3 amino acids: CASSVNSGVSKNIQYF. The CDR3, as DNA: TGTGCCAGCAGCGTAAACAGCGGGGTTTCAAAAAACATTCAGTACTTC.

In its sample, this clonotype was seen a few times. The rearrangement uses TRBV28 and TRBJ2-5; 8 bases map to TRBD1. The junction had 4 bases not matched to a gene; V was cut back by 5 bases and J by 2 bases. The CDR3 runs to 14 residues. Looked up from germline, CDR1 is MDHEN and CDR2 is SYDVKM. The CDR3 coding sequence is TGTGCCAGCAGTGGCCGGGACAGGCAAGAGACCCAGTACTTC. Translating it yields CASSGRDRQETQYF.

This clonotype was detected a few times. The chain links TRBV10-3 to TRBJ2-5; no definite D call. Per the germline V gene, CDR1 is ENHRY and CDR2 is SYGVKD. Between the trimmed V and J ends, which lost 0 bases and 2 bases, there was a span of 10 bases. The CDR3 is made up of 15 amino acids. The CDR3, as DNA: TGTGCCATCAGTGAGTCCCAGGCTTTACAAGAGACCCAGTACTTC. This sequence encodes CAISESQALQETQYF.